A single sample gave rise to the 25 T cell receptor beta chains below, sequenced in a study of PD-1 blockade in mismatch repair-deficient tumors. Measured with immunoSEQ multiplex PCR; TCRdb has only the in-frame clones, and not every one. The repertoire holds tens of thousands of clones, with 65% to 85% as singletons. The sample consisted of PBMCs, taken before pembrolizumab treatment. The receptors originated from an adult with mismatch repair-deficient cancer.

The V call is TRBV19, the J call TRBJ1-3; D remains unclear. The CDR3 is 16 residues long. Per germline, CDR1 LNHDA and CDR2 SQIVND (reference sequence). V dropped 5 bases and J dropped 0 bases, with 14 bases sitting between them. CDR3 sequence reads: CASSSRLRSSGNTIYF. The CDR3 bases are TGTGCCAGTAGTTCCCGACTACGGAGCTCTGGAAACACCATATATTTT.

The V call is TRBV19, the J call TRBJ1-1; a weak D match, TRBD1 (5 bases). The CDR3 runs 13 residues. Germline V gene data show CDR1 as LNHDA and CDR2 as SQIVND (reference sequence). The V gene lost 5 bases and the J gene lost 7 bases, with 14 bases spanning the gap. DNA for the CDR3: TGTGCCAGTAGTGACAGCAACATTTATGAAGCTTTCTTT. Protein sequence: CASSDSNIYEAFF.

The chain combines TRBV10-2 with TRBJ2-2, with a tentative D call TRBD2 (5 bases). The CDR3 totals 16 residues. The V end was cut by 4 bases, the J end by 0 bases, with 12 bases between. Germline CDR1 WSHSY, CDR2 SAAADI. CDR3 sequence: CASSVLRRTNTGELFF. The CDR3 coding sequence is TGCGCCAGCAGTGTATTGAGGAGGACGAACACCGGGGAGCTGTTTTTT.

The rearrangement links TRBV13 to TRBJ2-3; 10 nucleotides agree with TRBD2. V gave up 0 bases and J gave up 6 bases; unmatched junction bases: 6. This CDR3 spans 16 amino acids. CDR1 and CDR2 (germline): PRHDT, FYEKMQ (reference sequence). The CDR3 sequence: CASSLGSGRHLDTQYF. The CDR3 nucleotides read TGTGCCAGCAGCTTAGGTAGCGGGAGGCACCTGGATACGCAGTATTTT.

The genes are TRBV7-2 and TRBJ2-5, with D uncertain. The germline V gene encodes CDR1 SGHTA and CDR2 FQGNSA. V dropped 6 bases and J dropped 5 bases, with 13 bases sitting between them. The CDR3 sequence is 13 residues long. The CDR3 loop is CASSLGPAETQYF. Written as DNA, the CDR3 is TGTGCCAGCAGTTTGGGCCCGGCGGAGACCCAGTACTTC.

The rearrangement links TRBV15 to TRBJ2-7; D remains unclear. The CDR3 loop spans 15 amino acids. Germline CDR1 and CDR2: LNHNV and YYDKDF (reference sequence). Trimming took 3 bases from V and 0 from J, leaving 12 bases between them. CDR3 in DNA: TGTGCCACCAGCAGCGGAGCGCCTTTCTCCTACGAGCAGTACTTC. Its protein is CATSSGAPFSYEQYF.

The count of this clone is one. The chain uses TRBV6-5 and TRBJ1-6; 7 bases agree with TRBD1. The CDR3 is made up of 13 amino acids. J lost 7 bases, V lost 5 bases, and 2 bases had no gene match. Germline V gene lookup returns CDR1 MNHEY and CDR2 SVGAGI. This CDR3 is CASSTTGNSPLHF. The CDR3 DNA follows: TGTGCCAGCAGTACGACAGGGAATTCACCCCTCCACTTT.

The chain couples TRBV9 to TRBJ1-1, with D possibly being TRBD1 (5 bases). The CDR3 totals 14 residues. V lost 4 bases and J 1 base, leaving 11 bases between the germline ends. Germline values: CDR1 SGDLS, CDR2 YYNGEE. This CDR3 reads CASSRGHGNTEAFF. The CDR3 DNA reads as TGTGCCAGCAGCCGCGGACACGGGAACACTGAAGCTTTCTTT. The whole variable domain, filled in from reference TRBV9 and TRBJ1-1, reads DSGVTQTPKHLITATGQRVTLRCSPRSGDLSVYWYQQSLDQGLQFLIQYYNGEERAKGNILERFSAQQFPDLHSELNLSSLELGDSALYFCASSRGHGNTEAFFGQGTRLTVV.

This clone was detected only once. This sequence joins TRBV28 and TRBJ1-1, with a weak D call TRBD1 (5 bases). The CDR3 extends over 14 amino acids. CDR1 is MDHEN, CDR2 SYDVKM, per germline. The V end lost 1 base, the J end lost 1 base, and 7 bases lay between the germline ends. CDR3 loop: CASSLSQGNTEAFF. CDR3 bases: TGTGCCAGCAGTTTATCGCAGGGGAACACTGAAGCTTTCTTT.

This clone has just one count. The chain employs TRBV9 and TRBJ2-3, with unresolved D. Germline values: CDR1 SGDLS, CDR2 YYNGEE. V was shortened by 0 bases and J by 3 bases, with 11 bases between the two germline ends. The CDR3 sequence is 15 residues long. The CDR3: CASSVGAVNTDTQYF. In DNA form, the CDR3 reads TGTGCCAGCAGCGTAGGGGCAGTGAATACAGATACGCAGTATTTT.

CDR3 in DNA: TGCAGCGTTGAGAAGCTTTACTATGGCTACACCTTC. The encoded protein is CSVEKLYYGYTF. The gene calls are TRBV29-1 and TRBJ1-2; D call uncertain. V shed 3 bases and J shed 3 bases, with 8 bases lying between them. This CDR3 is built from 12 residues. CDR1 is SQVTM, CDR2 ANQGSEA, per germline.

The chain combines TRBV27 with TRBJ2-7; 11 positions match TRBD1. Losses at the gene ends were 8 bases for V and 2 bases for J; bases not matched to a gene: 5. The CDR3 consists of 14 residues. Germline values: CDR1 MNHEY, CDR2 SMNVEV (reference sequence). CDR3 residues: CASSVDRGPYEQYF. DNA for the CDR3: TGTGCCAGCTCGGTGGACAGGGGGCCCTACGAGCAGTACTTC.

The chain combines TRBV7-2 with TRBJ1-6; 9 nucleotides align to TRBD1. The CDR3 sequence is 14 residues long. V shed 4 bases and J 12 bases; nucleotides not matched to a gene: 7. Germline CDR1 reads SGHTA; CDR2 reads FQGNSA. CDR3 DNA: TGTGCCAGCAGCTCCGGGACAGGGACCTTACCCCTCCACTTT. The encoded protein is CASSSGTGTLPLHF.

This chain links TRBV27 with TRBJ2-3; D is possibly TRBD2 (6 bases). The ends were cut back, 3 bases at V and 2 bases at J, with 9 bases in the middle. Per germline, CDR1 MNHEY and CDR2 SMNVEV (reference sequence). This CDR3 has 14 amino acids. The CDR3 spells CASSFRTNTDTQYF. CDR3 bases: TGTGCCAGCAGTTTTCGGACTAACACAGATACGCAGTATTTT.

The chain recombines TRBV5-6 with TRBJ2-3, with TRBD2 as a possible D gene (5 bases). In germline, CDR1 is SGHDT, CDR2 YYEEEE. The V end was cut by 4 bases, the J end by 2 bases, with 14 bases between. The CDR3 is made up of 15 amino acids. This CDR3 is CASSLGLAFTDTQYF. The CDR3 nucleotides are TGTGCCAGCAGCCTAGGACTCGCGTTCACAGATACGCAGTATTTT.

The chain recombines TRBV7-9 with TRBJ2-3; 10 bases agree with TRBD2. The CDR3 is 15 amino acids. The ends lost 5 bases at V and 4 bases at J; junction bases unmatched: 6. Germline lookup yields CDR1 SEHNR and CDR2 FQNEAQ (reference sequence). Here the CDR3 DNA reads TGTGCCAGCAGCCGGCTAGCGGGAGCATCAGATACGCAGTATTTT. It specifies CASSRLAGASDTQYF.

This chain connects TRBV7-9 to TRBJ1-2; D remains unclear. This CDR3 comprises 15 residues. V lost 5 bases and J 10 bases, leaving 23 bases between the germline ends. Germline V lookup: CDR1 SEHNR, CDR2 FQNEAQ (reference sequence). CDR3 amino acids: CASSTRHNHVWDYTF. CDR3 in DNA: TGTGCCAGCAGCACTAGGCACAACCACGTATGGGACTACACCTTC.

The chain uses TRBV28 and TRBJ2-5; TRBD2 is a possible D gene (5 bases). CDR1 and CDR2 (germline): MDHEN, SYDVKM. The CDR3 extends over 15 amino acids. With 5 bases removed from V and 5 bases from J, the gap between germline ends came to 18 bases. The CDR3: CASSTRGLAKETQYF. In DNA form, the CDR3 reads TGTGCCAGCAGTACCCGTGGGCTAGCAAAGGAGACCCAGTACTTC. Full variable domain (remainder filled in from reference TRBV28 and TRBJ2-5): DVKVTQSSRYLVKRTGEKVFLECVQDMDHENMFWYRQDPGLGLRLIYFSYDVKMKEKGDIPEGYSVSREKKERFSLILESASTNQTSMYLCASSTRGLAKETQYFGPGTRLLVL.

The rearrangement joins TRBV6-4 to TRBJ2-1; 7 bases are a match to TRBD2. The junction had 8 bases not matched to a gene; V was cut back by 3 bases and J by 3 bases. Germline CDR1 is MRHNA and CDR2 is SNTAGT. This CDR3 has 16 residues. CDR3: CASSDGAGEGYNEQFF. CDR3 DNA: TGTGCCAGCAGTGATGGGGCGGGAGAGGGCTACAATGAGCAGTTCTTC.

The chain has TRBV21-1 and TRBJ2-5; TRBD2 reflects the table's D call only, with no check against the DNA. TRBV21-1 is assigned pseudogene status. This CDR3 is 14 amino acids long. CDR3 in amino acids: CASSGGGRRETQYF. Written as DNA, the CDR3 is TGTGCCAGCTCCGGGGGAGGGCGGCGGGAGACCCAGTACTTC.

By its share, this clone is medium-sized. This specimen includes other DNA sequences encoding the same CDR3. CDR3 coding DNA: TGTGCCAGCAGCTTAACACAGGGAACGTACAATGAGCAGTTCTTC. Protein product: CASSLTQGTYNEQFF. This chain links TRBV7-9 with TRBJ2-1; D may be TRBD1 (6 bases). Germline values: CDR1 SEHNR, CDR2 FQNEAQ (reference sequence). V dropped 2 bases and J dropped 4 bases, with 12 bases sitting between them. This CDR3 contains 15 residues.

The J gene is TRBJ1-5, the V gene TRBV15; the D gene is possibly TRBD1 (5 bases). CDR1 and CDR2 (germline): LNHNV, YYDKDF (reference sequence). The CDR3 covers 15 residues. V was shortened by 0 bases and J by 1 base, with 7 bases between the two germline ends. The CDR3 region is CATSRDWGSNQPQHF. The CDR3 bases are TGTGCCACCAGCAGAGATTGGGGCAGCAATCAGCCCCAGCATTTT.

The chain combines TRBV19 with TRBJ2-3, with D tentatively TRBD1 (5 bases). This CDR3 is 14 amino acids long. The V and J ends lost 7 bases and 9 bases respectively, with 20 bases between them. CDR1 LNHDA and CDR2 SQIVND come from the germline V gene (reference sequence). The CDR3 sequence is CASIPAGPRATQYF. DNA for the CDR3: TGTGCCAGTATACCTGCAGGGCCCCGGGCCACGCAGTATTTT.

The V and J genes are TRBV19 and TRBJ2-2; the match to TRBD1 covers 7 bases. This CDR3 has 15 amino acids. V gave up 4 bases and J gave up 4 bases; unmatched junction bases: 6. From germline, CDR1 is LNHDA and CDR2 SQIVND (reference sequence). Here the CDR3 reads CASSRRQGRTGELFF. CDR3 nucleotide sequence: TGTGCCAGTAGTAGAAGACAGGGCCGCACCGGGGAGCTGTTTTTT.

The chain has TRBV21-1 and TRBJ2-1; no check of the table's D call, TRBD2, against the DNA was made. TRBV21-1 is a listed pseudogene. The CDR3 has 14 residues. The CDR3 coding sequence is TGTGCCAGAACTACTAGCGGGAGGTACAATGAGCAGTTCTTC. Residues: CARTTSGRYNEQFF.